The T cell receptor (beta chain) described here comes from a study of cytomegalovirus exposure and HLA in healthy donors. CDR1 and CDR2 (germline): MNHNS, SASEGT. CDR3 length: 13 amino acids. V dropped 2 bases and J dropped 10 bases, with 12 bases sitting between them. Of note for this clone: No antigen is known for it.

60 Vbeta and 13 Jbeta primers were used in PCR. Original handling: An analysis that came later counted some 81 million unique TCR beta chains, approximately 10 million shared. Repertoires were generated with immunoSEQ multiplex PCR, while TCRdb's copy carries only in-frame clones and drops some. V and J calls and clone size come straight from that table; D and trimming were deduced from the DNA. Among approximately 170,000 clones listed, roughly 79% were seen once. General observations from the study: Accurate HLA-A and HLA-B prediction from TCR beta sequences was reported for most subjects. Later analysis showed TCR association rates varying by HLA locus, highest for DRB1 and lowest for HLA-C.

The sequence was collected from a man aged 40-49 years in good health and CMV-seronegative. Sequencing was performed on PBMCs. This rearrangement joins TRBV6-1 to TRBJ2-1, with D perhaps TRBD1 (6 bases). CDR3 protein: CASSEKGQKEQFF. CDR3 bases: TGTGCCAGCAGTGAAAAGGGACAAAAGGAGCAGTTCTTC.